At least ten counts were recorded for the clone carrying this T cell receptor (beta chain). The entry originates in a study of T cells in Graves' hyperthyroidism and ophthalmopathy. V was pared by 6 bases and J by 10 bases, with 14 bases of the junction left unmatched. The germline CDR1 and CDR2 sequences are SNHLY and FYNNEI. The CDR3 runs to 16 residues. Amplified TCR beta CDR3 regions derived from RNA transcripts. RT-PCR in the first round (using the HTBI primer set) targeted the TCR CDR3. From the multiplex PCR reads, TCRdb called clonotypes with MiXCR, one entry per CDR3 protein. The repertoire holds nearly 600,000 distinct CDR3 sequences, with about 14% as singletons.

The TCR originated in a woman younger than 35 with Graves' ophthalmopathy. The sequencing input was blood. The chain employs TRBV2 and TRBJ2-1, with TRBD2 matching 11 bases. CDR3 sequence (DNA): TGTGCCAGCAGGGTTTCGGGACTAGCGGCCGACCGGGAGCAGTTCTTC. Amino acid sequence: CASRVSGLAADREQFF.